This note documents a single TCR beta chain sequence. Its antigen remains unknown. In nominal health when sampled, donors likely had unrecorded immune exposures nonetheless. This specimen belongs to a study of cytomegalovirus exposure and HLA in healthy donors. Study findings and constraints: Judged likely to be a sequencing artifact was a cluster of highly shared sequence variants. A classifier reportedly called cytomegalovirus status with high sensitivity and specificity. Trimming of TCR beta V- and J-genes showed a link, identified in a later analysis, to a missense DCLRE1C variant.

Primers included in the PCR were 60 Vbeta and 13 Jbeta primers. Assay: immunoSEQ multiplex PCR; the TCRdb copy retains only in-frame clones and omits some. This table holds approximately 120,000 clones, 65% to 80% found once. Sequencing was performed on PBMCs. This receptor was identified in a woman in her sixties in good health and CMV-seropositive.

CDR3 bases: TGTGCCACCTACCCCGGGTGGACAACTAATGAAAAACTGTTTTTT. Residues: CATYPGWTTNEKLFF. The V and J genes are TRBV6-6 and TRBJ1-4; D is ambiguous. Trimming removed 10 bases at V and 0 bases at J, with 15 bases between. The CDR3 consists of 15 residues. Germline-derived CDR1 and CDR2 are MNHNY and SVGAGI (reference sequence).